This TCR beta chain comes out of a study of cytotoxic CD8 clonotypes in ibrutinib-treated CLL. Overall study context: Responses: 24 partial, 2 complete; after median 68 months, around 14 stayed remitted, approximately twelve progressed. Study-level results: Baseline values of clonality outstripped age-matched healthy donors and followed circulating CD8+ T-cell counts. Clonality rose at ibrutinib response and fell back toward baseline at progression.

Extraction of approximately 2 micrograms of genomic DNA from cryopreserved PBMCs supplied material for TCR beta libraries. Produced via immunoSEQ multiplex PCR; TCRdb's table is partial and in-frame only. The table has approximately 130,000 clones, approximately 80% seen once; the top ten hold 3% to 4%. V lost 7 bases, J lost 2 bases, and 16 bases lay in between. The germline V gene has CDR1 ENHRY and CDR2 SYGVKD. CDR3 length: 15 amino acids. As to this clone: Its antigen is not identified.

The rearrangement links TRBV10-3 to TRBJ2-3; TRBD2 is a possible D gene (7 bases). The source of this sequence is a human donor with chronic lymphocytic leukemia. The sequences come from PBMCs, collected after 24 months of ibrutinib treatment. Written as DNA, the CDR3 is TGTGCCATCACCCGAGGGGGGGAGATCACAGATACGCAGTATTTT. Encoded protein: CAITRGGEITDTQYF.